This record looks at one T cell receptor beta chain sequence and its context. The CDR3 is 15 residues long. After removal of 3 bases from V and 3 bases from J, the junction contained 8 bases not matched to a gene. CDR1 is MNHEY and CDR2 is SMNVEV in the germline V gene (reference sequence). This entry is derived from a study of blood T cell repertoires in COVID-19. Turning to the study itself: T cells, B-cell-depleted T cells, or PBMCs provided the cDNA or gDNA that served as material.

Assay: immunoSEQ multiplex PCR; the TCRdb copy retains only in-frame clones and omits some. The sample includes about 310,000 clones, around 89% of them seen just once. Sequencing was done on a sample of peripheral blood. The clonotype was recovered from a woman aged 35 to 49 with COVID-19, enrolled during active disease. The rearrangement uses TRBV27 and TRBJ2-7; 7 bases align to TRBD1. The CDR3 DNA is TGTGCCAGCAGTTTCGCGATGGGACAGCACTACGAGCAGTACTTC. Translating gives CASSFAMGQHYEQYF.